The 9 T cell receptor beta chains in this list originate from one sample, sequenced in a study of blood T cell repertoires in COVID-19. TCRdb keeps only in-frame clones here, not all; method: immunoSEQ multiplex PCR. The repertoire consists of a few hundred thousand clones, with around 82% occurring once and the leading ten covering around 3.7%. The sample taken for sequencing was PBMCs or T cells enriched from blood (not recorded which). Receptors were obtained from a man aged 50 to 59 who had recovered from COVID-19.

The chain is built from TRBV7-2 and TRBJ1-6; TRBD1 might be the D (5 bases). Germline V gives CDR1 SGHTA, CDR2 FQGNSA. The CDR3 contains 15 residues. V lost 5 bases, J lost 7 bases, and 15 bases lay in between. CDR3 in DNA: TGTGCCAGCAGCCAACTTGGGCGGGGGAATTCACCCCTCCACTTT. Amino acids: CASSQLGRGNSPLHF.

The table lists this clone with a count of one. V and J are TRBV27 and TRBJ2-6; 9 positions agree with TRBD1. V lost 5 bases to trimming and J lost 2 bases; unmatched junction nucleotides: 7. Germline CDR1 MNHEY, CDR2 SMNVEV (reference sequence). This CDR3 has 17 amino acids. In DNA form, the CDR3 reads TGTGCCAGCAGTCTGACAGGGGGTCTTACTGGGGCCAACGTCCTGACTTTC. Amino acid sequence: CASSLTGGLTGANVLTF. Variable domain in full (rest from reference TRBV27 and TRBJ2-6): EAQVTQNPRYLITVTGKKLTVTCSQNMNHEYMSWYRQDPGLGLRQIYYSMNVEVTDKGDVPEGYKVSRKEKRNFPLILESPSPNQTSLYFCASSLTGGLTGANVLTFGAGSRLTVL.

This chain joins TRBV25-1 and TRBJ1-2; D possibly corresponds to TRBD1 (5 bases). The germline V gene encodes CDR1 MGHDK and CDR2 SYGVNS. This CDR3 has 14 amino acids. V was shortened by 5 bases and J by 2 bases, with 12 bases between the two germline ends. The CDR3 DNA is TGTGCCAGCAGTTGGGGACGGGGGAACTATGGCTACACCTTC. Translating gives CASSWGRGNYGYTF.

The V call is TRBV9, the J call TRBJ2-5, with 8 bases that match TRBD2. Looked up from germline, CDR1 is SGDLS and CDR2 is YYNGEE. V dropped 3 bases and J dropped 1; count of bases not matched to a gene: 8. This CDR3 spans 16 amino acids. The CDR3 nucleotides read TGTGCCAGCAGCGCGCCGGGGGGGGACCTCCAAGAGACCCAGTACTTC. Translation gives CASSAPGGDLQETQYF.

As DNA, the CDR3 is TGCAGCGTTGTCCCCGGGACTAGCGCGTACAATGAGCAGTTCTTC. Protein sequence: CSVVPGTSAYNEQFF. The chain links TRBV29-1 to TRBJ2-1; 10 bases fit TRBD2. Germline CDR1 SQVTM, CDR2 ANQGSEA. Trimming cost V 4 bases and J 4 bases; bases outside gene matches: 7. This CDR3 has 15 residues.

This chain uses TRBV7-9 with TRBJ1-6; TRBD1 matches at 7 bases. V gave up 3 bases and J gave up 10 bases; unmatched junction bases: 6. This CDR3 is built from 14 residues. CDR1 and CDR2 (germline): SEHNR, FQNEAQ (reference sequence). CDR3 nucleotides: TGTGCCAGCAGCTTCGACAGGGATGGATCACCCCTCCACTTT. Translating it yields CASSFDRDGSPLHF.

This chain joins TRBV7-2 and TRBJ2-3, with TRBD2 matching 9 bases. Germline values: CDR1 SGHTA, CDR2 FQGNSA. The ends lost 6 bases at V and 4 bases at J; junction bases unmatched: 11. The CDR3 runs to 16 residues. DNA for the CDR3: TGTGCCAGCAGGCGGACCGGGACTAGCCCCCCAGATACGCAGTATTTT. It codes for CASRRTGTSPPDTQYF.

J is TRBJ1-5 and V is TRBV2; D not certain. The CDR3 spans 15 residues. Germline V gene lookup returns CDR1 SNHLY and CDR2 FYNNEI. V gave up 0 bases and J gave up 9 bases, with 15 bases separating them. CDR3 residues: CASSEALAGKGPQHF. CDR3 sequence (DNA): TGTGCCAGCAGTGAAGCGCTTGCGGGGAAGGGGCCCCAGCATTTT.

V and J are TRBV12-5 and TRBJ1-3; 7 bases line up with TRBD1. The CDR3 consists of 20 residues. V lost 6 bases and J lost 2; bases outside the gene matches: 22. Germline V gene sequence: CDR1 LGHNT, CDR2 FRNRAP. The CDR3 protein is CASGPTPELPGQQTGNTIYF. CDR3 DNA: TGTGCTAGTGGCCCCACGCCAGAGTTGCCGGGACAGCAAACTGGAAACACCATATATTTT.